The 17 T cell receptor beta chains in this list originate from one sample, sequenced in a study of neurological immune-mediated disorders. TCRdb ran MiXCR on the 5' RACE reads and lists one entry per CDR3 protein. The sample lists under 90,000 distinct CDR3 sequences; approximately 4% were seen once. Sequenced sample: PBMCs. All receptors come from a woman between 50 and 59 years old with multiple sclerosis.

This clonotype was seen at least ten times. The chain links TRBV10-3 to TRBJ2-5, with a possible D match to TRBD2 (6 bases). Germline V lookup: CDR1 ENHRY, CDR2 SYGVKD. The CDR3 contains 14 residues. V was shortened by 2 bases and J by 2 bases, with 9 bases between the two germline ends. The CDR3 here is CAISETTRQETQYF. DNA of the CDR3: TGTGCCATCAGTGAGACGACTAGGCAAGAGACCCAGTACTTC.

This clonotype has more than one count but fewer than ten. This sequence joins TRBV5-5 and TRBJ1-1; no definite D call. Trimming removed 3 bases from V and 0 bases from J, with 6 bases in between. The germline V gene encodes CDR1 SGHKS and CDR2 YYEKEE (reference sequence). CDR3 length: 13 residues. CDR3 residues: CASSSDMNTEAFF. The CDR3 bases are TGTGCCAGCAGCTCTGACATGAACACTGAAGCTTTCTTT.

This clonotype has at least ten counts. The chain carries TRBV5-1 and TRBJ1-5; D ambiguous. The germline V gene encodes CDR1 SGHRS and CDR2 YFSETQ. The CDR3 has 14 residues. V shed 0 bases and J shed 0 bases, with 4 bases lying between them. CDR3 in amino acids: CASSLGVSNQPQHF. The CDR3 nucleotides are TGCGCCAGCAGCTTGGGGGTTAGCAATCAGCCCCAGCATTTT. Full variable domain (rest looked up from reference TRBV5-1 and TRBJ1-5): KAGVTQTPRYLIKTRGQQVTLSCSPISGHRSVSWYQQTPGQGLQFLFEYFSETQRNKGNFPGRFSGRQFSNSRSEMNVSTLELGDSALYLCASSLGVSNQPQHFGDGTRLSIL.

This clonotype was counted ten times or more. The chain is built from TRBV6-1 and TRBJ1-4; D not certain. V was shortened by 3 bases and J by 11 bases, with 13 bases between the two germline ends. This CDR3 has 13 residues. CDR1 and CDR2 from the germline V gene are MNHNS and SASEGT. The CDR3, as DNA: TGTGCCAGCAGTGACCCGACGGGAGTCAAACTGTTTTTT. Protein: CASSDPTGVKLFF.

This clonotype was counted at least ten times. V gene TRBV10-3 combines with J gene TRBJ2-3; 13 nucleotides match TRBD2. The CDR3 spans 15 residues. V was clipped by 6 bases and J by 3 bases; unmatched bases: 3. The germline gives CDR1 ENHRY, CDR2 SYGVKD. CDR3 amino acids: CAIRRTSGGTDTQYF. CDR3 bases: TGTGCCATCAGAAGGACTAGCGGGGGAACAGATACGCAGTATTTT.

This clonotype was seen at least ten times. V gene TRBV27 combines with J gene TRBJ2-7; D perhaps matches TRBD1 (6 bases). Trimming stripped 5 bases from V and 7 bases from J, with 15 bases between. CDR3 size: 13 residues. Looked up from germline, CDR1 is MNHEY and CDR2 is SMNVEV (reference sequence). CDR3 sequence reads: CASSPLWGQEQYF. Written as DNA, the CDR3 is TGTGCCAGCAGTCCCCTCTGGGGGCAGGAGCAGTACTTC.

This clonotype was counted many times. The V and J genes are TRBV20-1 and TRBJ2-5, with 7 bases fitting TRBD2. CDR1 is DFQATT, CDR2 SNEGSKA, per germline (reference sequence). The CDR3 consists of 14 residues. Trimming cost V 6 bases and J 1 base; bases outside gene matches: 8. The CDR3 DNA reads as TGCAGTGCCGAGCGGGGCTTCCCCCAAGAGACCCAGTACTTC. Protein product: CSAERGFPQETQYF.

The genes are TRBV5-1 and TRBJ1-2; D gene ambiguous. The CDR3 has 13 amino acids. Trimming left V 0 bases short and J 6 bases short, with 9 bases between. The germline CDR1 and CDR2 sequences are SGHRS and YFSETQ. CDR3 protein: CASSLDSLNGYTF. As DNA, the CDR3 is TGCGCCAGCAGCTTGGACAGCCTAAATGGCTACACCTTC.

This clonotype occurred many times. This chain links TRBV4-1 with TRBJ1-1; 11 positions match TRBD1. CDR3 length: 19 residues. Germline V CDR1 and CDR2: MGHRA, YSYEKL. With V trimmed by 4 bases and J by 0 bases, 13 bases remained unmatched. DNA of the CDR3: TGCGCCAGCAGCCTAGACCCCCCAGGGACAGGGGGTTTGAACACTGAAGCTTTCTTT. As protein: CASSLDPPGTGGLNTEAFF.

This clonotype has at least ten counts. The chain couples TRBV7-9 to TRBJ2-6; the match to TRBD1 covers 10 bases. V lost 5 bases to trimming and J lost 2 bases; unmatched junction nucleotides: 9. CDR3 length: 18 amino acids. The V gene's germline CDR1 is SEHNR and CDR2 FQNEAQ (reference sequence). The DNA for the CDR3 is TGTGCCAGCAGCCCAGACAGGGGGCGCGGGGCTGGGGCCAACGTCCTGACTTTC. Encoded protein: CASSPDRGRGAGANVLTF.

This clonotype was recorded many times. The chain links TRBV4-3 to TRBJ2-7; 9 nucleotides agree with TRBD1. The CDR3 runs to 16 residues. Trimming at V came to 4 bases and at J to 3 bases, leaving 10 bases not matched to a gene. Germline V gives CDR1 LGHNA, CDR2 YSLEER. This CDR3 is CASSREPGQGGYEQYF. For the CDR3, the DNA is TGCGCCAGCAGCCGAGAACCGGGACAGGGAGGCTACGAGCAGTACTTC.

There are many counts of this clonotype. The chain recombines TRBV5-1 with TRBJ2-7, with D possibly being TRBD1 or TRBD2 (5 bases each). Germline V CDR1 and CDR2: SGHRS, YFSETQ. V was trimmed by 0 bases and J by 4 bases, leaving 11 bases between them. The CDR3 has 14 amino acids. The CDR3 bases are TGCGCCAGCAGCTTGGTATGGGGGATATACGAGCAGTACTTC. Encoded protein: CASSLVWGIYEQYF. The whole variable domain, remainder taken from reference TRBV5-1 and TRBJ2-7, is KAGVTQTPRYLIKTRGQQVTLSCSPISGHRSVSWYQQTPGQGLQFLFEYFSETQRNKGNFPGRFSGRQFSNSRSEMNVSTLELGDSALYLCASSLVWGIYEQYFGPGTRLTVT.

Ten or more counts support this clonotype. The chain links TRBV7-2 to TRBJ2-3, with a possible D match to TRBD2 (5 bases). Germline V gene lookup returns CDR1 SGHTA and CDR2 FQGNSA. Trimming shortened V by 5 bases and J by 6 bases, and 12 bases separated the two germline ends. This CDR3 region has 13 residues. The CDR3 nucleotides are TGTGCCAGCAGCCGTGGGGAGCTTGATACGCAGTATTTT. Translating gives CASSRGELDTQYF. The variable domain in full, completed from reference TRBV7-2 and TRBJ2-3, reads GAGVSQSPSNKVTEKGKDVELRCDPISGHTALYWYRQSLGQGLEFLIYFQGNSAPDKSGLPSDRFSAERTGGSVSTLTIQRTQQEDSAVYLCASSRGELDTQYFGPGTRLTVL.

This clonotype showed up many times. Relative to the germline gene, one junction end is altered; a read error may explain this. The genes are TRBV19 and TRBJ1-5; no definite D call. The CDR3 has 14 residues. Germline loops: CDR1 LNHDA, CDR2 SQIVND (reference sequence). The CDR3 spells CASRIAGANQPQHF. The CDR3, as DNA: TGTGCCAGTAGGATAGCGGGCGCCAATCAGCCCCAGCATTTT.

This clonotype came up many times. This chain connects TRBV20-1 to TRBJ1-1; D is undetermined. CDR3 size: 14 residues. From germline, CDR1 is DFQATT and CDR2 SNEGSKA (reference sequence). The ends were cut back, 1 base at V and 5 bases at J, with 14 bases in the middle. The CDR3 DNA reads as TGCAGTGCTAGAGGGCCCGGATTGGGTACTGAAGCTTTCTTT. This gives the protein CSARGPGLGTEAFF.

The sample holds many counts of this clonotype. The CDR3 loop reads CASDRSNTIYF. The CDR3, as DNA: TGTGCCAGCGACAGGTCAAACACCATATATTTT. The V gene is TRBV12-3 or TRBV12-4, the J gene TRBJ1-3; tentatively, D is TRBD1 (6 bases). This CDR3 is 11 amino acids long. V lost 8 bases, J lost 6 bases, and 8 bases lay in between.

This clonotype showed up many times. The rearrangement links TRBV5-1 to TRBJ2-7; D is undetermined. This CDR3 is built from 12 residues. The germline V gene encodes CDR1 SGHRS and CDR2 YFSETQ. V shed 0 bases and J shed 4 bases, with 5 bases lying between them. The CDR3 DNA follows: TGCGCCAGCAGCTTGGAGGAGTACGAGCAGTACTTC. Translated: CASSLEEYEQYF.